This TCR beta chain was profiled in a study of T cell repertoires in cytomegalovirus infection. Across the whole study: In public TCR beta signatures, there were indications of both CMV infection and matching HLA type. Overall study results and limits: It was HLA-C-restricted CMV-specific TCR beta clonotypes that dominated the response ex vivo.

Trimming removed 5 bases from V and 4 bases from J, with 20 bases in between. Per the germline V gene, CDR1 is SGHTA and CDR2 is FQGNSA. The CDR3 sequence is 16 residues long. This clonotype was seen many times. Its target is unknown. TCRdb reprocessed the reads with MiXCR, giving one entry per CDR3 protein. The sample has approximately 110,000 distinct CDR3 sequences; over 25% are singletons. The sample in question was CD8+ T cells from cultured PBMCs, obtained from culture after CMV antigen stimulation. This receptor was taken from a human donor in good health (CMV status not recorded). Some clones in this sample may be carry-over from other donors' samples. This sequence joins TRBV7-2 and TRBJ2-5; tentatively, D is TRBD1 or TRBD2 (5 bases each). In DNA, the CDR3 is TGTGCCAGCAGCATAGGACGGACTTTTGGGGGAGAGACCCAGTACTTC. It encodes CASSIGRTFGGETQYF.